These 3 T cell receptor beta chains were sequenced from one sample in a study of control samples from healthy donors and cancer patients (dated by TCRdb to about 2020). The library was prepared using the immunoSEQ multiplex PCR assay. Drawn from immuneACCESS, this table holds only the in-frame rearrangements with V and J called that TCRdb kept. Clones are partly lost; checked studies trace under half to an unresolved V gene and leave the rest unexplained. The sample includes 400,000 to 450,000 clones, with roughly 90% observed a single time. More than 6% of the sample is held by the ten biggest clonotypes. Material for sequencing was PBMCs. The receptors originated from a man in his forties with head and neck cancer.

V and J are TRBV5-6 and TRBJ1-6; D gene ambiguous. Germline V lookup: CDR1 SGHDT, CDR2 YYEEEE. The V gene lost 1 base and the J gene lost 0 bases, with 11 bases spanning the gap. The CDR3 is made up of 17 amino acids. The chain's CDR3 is CASSLFTESSYNSPLHF. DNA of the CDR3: TGTGCCAGCAGCTTGTTTACAGAGAGCTCCTATAATTCACCCCTCCACTTT.

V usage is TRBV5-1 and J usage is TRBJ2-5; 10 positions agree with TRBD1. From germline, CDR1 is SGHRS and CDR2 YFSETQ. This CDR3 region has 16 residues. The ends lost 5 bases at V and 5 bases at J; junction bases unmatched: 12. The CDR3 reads CASRRGTGVEWETQYF. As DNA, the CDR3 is TGCGCCAGCAGACGGGGGACAGGGGTCGAGTGGGAGACCCAGTACTTC.

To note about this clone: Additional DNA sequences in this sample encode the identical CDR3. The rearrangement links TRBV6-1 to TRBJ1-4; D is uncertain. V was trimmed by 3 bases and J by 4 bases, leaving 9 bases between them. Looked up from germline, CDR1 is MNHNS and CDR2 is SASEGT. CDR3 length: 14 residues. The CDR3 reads CASSDRQLNEKLFF. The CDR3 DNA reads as TGTGCCAGCAGTGACAGACAACTTAATGAAAAACTGTTTTTT.